Following are 29 T cell receptor beta chains from one sample sequenced in a study of cytomegalovirus exposure and HLA in healthy donors. The PCR ran on 60 Vbeta and 13 Jbeta primers. The table came from immunoSEQ multiplex PCR; TCRdb's copy has only in-frame clones and leaves some out. The sample carries about 130,000 clones, roughly 80% recorded once. The sequenced sample was PBMCs. The receptor set was obtained from a man under 40 in good health and CMV-seronegative.

This clone appeared a few times. The chain couples TRBV7-9 to TRBJ2-5; tentatively, D is TRBD2 (6 bases). Trimming pared 5 bases from V and 3 bases from J, leaving 10 bases between. Germline values: CDR1 SEHNR, CDR2 FQNEAQ (reference sequence). This CDR3 contains 13 residues. The CDR3 bases are TGTGCCAGCAGCCCGGGACTGGAAGAGACCCAGTACTTC. Translating gives CASSPGLEETQYF.

The V gene is TRBV9, the J gene TRBJ2-1, with unresolved D. Germline V lookup: CDR1 SGDLS, CDR2 YYNGEE. V was clipped by 2 bases and J by 0 bases, with 6 bases between them. There are 14 residues in the CDR3. In nucleotides, the CDR3 is TGTGCCAGCAGCGTGCTTAGCTCCTACAATGAGCAGTTCTTC. Translated, it gives CASSVLSSYNEQFF. Based on the CDR3 plus reference TRBV9 and TRBJ2-1, the full variable domain is DSGVTQTPKHLITATGQRVTLRCSPRSGDLSVYWYQQSLDQGLQFLIQYYNGEERAKGNILERFSAQQFPDLHSELNLSSLELGDSALYFCASSVLSSYNEQFFGPGTRLTVL.

The rearrangement uses TRBV25-1 and TRBJ2-3, with a tentative D call TRBD2 (5 bases). Looked up from germline, CDR1 is MGHDK and CDR2 is SYGVNS. The V gene lost 0 bases and the J gene lost 2 bases, with 6 bases spanning the gap. This CDR3 has 14 amino acids. Here the CDR3 DNA reads TGTGCCAGCAGTGAATACGGGATCACAGATACGCAGTATTTT. Its translation is CASSEYGITDTQYF.

This chain links TRBV5-4 with TRBJ2-5; D possibly corresponds to TRBD1 (7 bases). Germline V gene sequence: CDR1 SGHNT, CDR2 YYREEE (reference sequence). The V gene lost 2 bases and the J gene lost 5 bases, with 16 bases spanning the gap. The CDR3 runs 15 residues. CDR3 sequence (DNA): TGTGCCAGCAGCTTCTCAGGGGGGTTCAAGGAGACCCAGTACTTC. Protein sequence: CASSFSGGFKETQYF.

This chain links TRBV19 with TRBJ2-1; 10 bases match TRBD2. The CDR3 extends over 16 amino acids. Looked up from germline, CDR1 is LNHDA and CDR2 is SQIVND (reference sequence). The ends lost 5 bases at V and 2 bases at J; junction bases unmatched: 6. CDR3: CASSVIAGGTYNEQFF. The DNA for the CDR3 is TGTGCCAGTAGTGTGATAGCGGGAGGCACCTACAATGAGCAGTTCTTC.

The V gene is TRBV4-2, the J gene TRBJ2-1; 10 positions match TRBD2. V dropped 0 bases and J dropped 8; count of bases not matched to a gene: 10. The CDR3 has 17 amino acids. From germline, CDR1 is LGHNA and CDR2 YNFKEQ. CDR3 DNA: TGTGCCAGCAGCCAAGATCTCGGAGCGGGAGGGCCGGATGAGCAGTTCTTC. Translating gives CASSQDLGAGGPDEQFF.

The V gene is TRBV18, the J gene TRBJ1-1, with a possible D match to TRBD1 (5 bases). The V end lost 6 bases, the J end lost 1 base, and 21 bases lay between the germline ends. The V gene's germline CDR1 is KGHSH and CDR2 LQKENI. The CDR3 has 17 residues. The CDR3 loop is CASSIRALPQSNTEAFF. DNA for the CDR3: TGTGCCAGCTCCATCAGGGCCCTGCCTCAATCGAACACTGAAGCTTTCTTT.

The chain recombines TRBV5-1 with TRBJ2-7; tentative D call: TRBD1 (5 bases). Germline V gives CDR1 SGHRS, CDR2 YFSETQ. The CDR3 is made up of 16 amino acids. Trimming took off 0 bases at V and 3 bases at J, with 16 bases between the two ends. The CDR3 spells CASSLAATANYYEQYF. The CDR3 region has the DNA TGCGCCAGCAGCTTGGCGGCGACAGCTAACTACTACGAGCAGTACTTC.

The chain joins TRBV11-3 to TRBJ2-1, with 10 bases that match TRBD2. Germline loops: CDR1 SGHNT, CDR2 YENEEA. CDR3 size: 16 residues. After removal of 2 bases from V and 5 bases from J, the junction contained 6 bases not matched to a gene. CDR3 bases: TGTGCCAGCAGCTTATATCTAGCGGGAGATCACAATGAGCAGTTCTTC. It translates to CASSLYLAGDHNEQFF.

The chain carries TRBV7-9 and TRBJ2-5; no clear D. The J call may be mistaken, given a closer DNA end match to TRBJ2-7. The CDR3 extends over 13 amino acids. CDR1 and CDR2 (germline): SEHNR, FQNEAQ (reference sequence). The CDR3 loop is CASSLFTVYEQYF. For the CDR3, the DNA is TGTGCCAGCAGCTTATTCACGGTCTACGAGCAGTACTTC.

This clone was seen only once. The genes are TRBV27 and TRBJ1-1; maybe TRBD1 (5 bases). V lost 10 bases, J lost 5 bases, and 11 bases lay in between. CDR1 is MNHEY and CDR2 is SMNVEV in the germline V gene (reference sequence). The CDR3 sequence is 11 residues long. The DNA of the CDR3 is TGTGCCAACCAGGGTCGAACTGAAGCTTTCTTT. This gives the protein CANQGRTEAFF.

The chain uses TRBV19 and TRBJ1-5, with a weak D call TRBD1 (6 bases). Trimming removed 4 bases from V and 9 bases from J, with 16 bases in between. The CDR3 is made up of 14 amino acids. Germline V gene sequence: CDR1 LNHDA, CDR2 SQIVND (reference sequence). Written as DNA, the CDR3 is TGTGCCAGTAGTACAGGGGTGCGTAATTCGCCCCAGCATTTT. Residues: CASSTGVRNSPQHF.

The chain carries TRBV28 and TRBJ2-7; unclear D gene. Germline CDR1 MDHEN, CDR2 SYDVKM. Trimming stripped 3 bases from V and 0 bases from J, with 3 bases between. The CDR3 consists of 12 residues. The CDR3 region is CASSFSSYEQYF. CDR3 nucleotides: TGTGCCAGCAGTTTCTCCTCCTACGAGCAGTACTTC.

The V call is TRBV10-3, the J call TRBJ1-1; possibly TRBD1 for D (5 bases). The CDR3 extends over 14 amino acids. CDR1 ENHRY and CDR2 SYGVKD come from the germline V gene. With 7 bases removed from V and 0 bases from J, the gap between germline ends came to 12 bases. The CDR3 protein is CAITGWPLNTEAFF. The CDR3, as DNA: TGTGCCATCACAGGGTGGCCGTTGAACACTGAAGCTTTCTTT.

This chain links TRBV2 with TRBJ1-1; 8 bases fit TRBD1. This CDR3 is 12 amino acids long. Trimming cost V 4 bases and J 6 bases; bases outside gene matches: 1. The germline V gene encodes CDR1 SNHLY and CDR2 FYNNEI. DNA of the CDR3: TGTGCCAGCAGTGTGACAGGGGCTGAAGCTTTCTTT. Translated: CASSVTGAEAFF. Using reference TRBV2 and TRBJ1-1 for the parts outside the CDR3, the full variable domain is EPEVTQTPSHQVTQMGQEVILRCVPISNHLYFYWYRQILGQKVEFLVSFYNNEISEKSEIFDDQFSVERPDGSNFTLKIRSTKLEDSAMYFCASSVTGAEAFFGQGTRLTVV.

This rearrangement joins TRBV29-1 to TRBJ1-2; 11 bases agree with TRBD1. In germline, CDR1 is SQVTM, CDR2 ANQGSEA. J gave up 4 bases and V 6 bases, and 7 bases lay outside the gene matches. The CDR3 sequence is 14 residues long. CDR3 sequence: CSVKMGQGVYGYTF. The CDR3 DNA follows: TGCAGCGTCAAGATGGGACAGGGGGTCTATGGCTACACCTTC.

CDR3 nucleotide sequence: TGCAGCGTATCCCCAGGGACTGTTGGAAACACCATATATTTT. Its translation is CSVSPGTVGNTIYF. The chain recombines TRBV29-1 with TRBJ1-3, with D possibly matching TRBD1 (5 bases). Between the trimmed V and J ends, which lost 6 bases and 3 bases, there was a span of 15 bases. In germline, CDR1 is SQVTM, CDR2 ANQGSEA. CDR3 length: 14 amino acids. Full variable domain (remainder filled in from reference TRBV29-1 and TRBJ1-3): SAVISQKPSRDICQRGTSLTIQCQVDSQVTMMFWYRQQPGQSLTLIATANQGSEATYESGFVIDKFPISRPNLTFSTLTVSNMSPEDSSIYLCSVSPGTVGNTIYFGEGSWLTVV.

This clone has only one observation. The rearrangement uses TRBV5-6 and TRBJ2-2; tentatively, D is TRBD1 (5 bases). Trimming pared 4 bases from V and 3 bases from J, leaving 19 bases between. Germline assignment: CDR1 SGHDT and CDR2 YYEEEE. The CDR3 is made up of 17 amino acids. The DNA of the CDR3 is TGTGCCAGCAGCCATACCAACAGGTTCAGGGACACCGGGGAGCTGTTTTTT. This translates into CASSHTNRFRDTGELFF.

This clone was picked up many times. The chain's CDR3 is CASSQERRGDEKLFF. The CDR3 bases are TGCGCCAGCAGCCAGGAACGAAGGGGCGATGAAAAACTGTTTTTT. The rearrangement uses TRBV4-3 and TRBJ1-4; a weak D match, TRBD1 (5 bases). V was pared by 3 bases and J by 6 bases, with 14 bases between. Per germline, CDR1 LGHNA and CDR2 YSLEER. CDR3 size: 15 residues.

V and J are TRBV10-3 and TRBJ1-2; 7 nucleotides match TRBD1. The CDR3 spans 16 residues. V was clipped by 0 bases and J by 0 bases; unmatched bases: 4. The V gene's germline CDR1 is ENHRY and CDR2 SYGVKD. The CDR3 is CAISESRTGANYGYTF. DNA for the CDR3: TGTGCCATCAGTGAGTCGAGGACAGGAGCTAACTATGGCTACACCTTC.

This clone was seen a few times. The chain joins TRBV7-2 to TRBJ1-3, with D possibly being TRBD1 (6 bases). The germline gives CDR1 SGHTA, CDR2 FQGNSA. The CDR3 contains 15 residues. Trimming pared 5 bases from V and 4 bases from J, leaving 15 bases between. DNA for the CDR3: TGTGCCAGCAGCCGCAGGGAGGGGGTCGGAAACACCATATATTTT. It encodes CASSRREGVGNTIYF.

This chain uses TRBV4-1 with TRBJ2-7, with 7 bases that match TRBD2. CDR1 MGHRA and CDR2 YSYEKL come from the germline V gene. CDR3 length: 17 residues. The V segment lost 0 bases and the J segment 5 bases; nucleotides outside the gene matches: 13. Here the CDR3 DNA reads TGCGCCAGCAGCCAAGATCCTCCGGGAGGATATTCCCACGAGCAGTACTTC. This translates into CASSQDPPGGYSHEQYF.

The chain joins TRBV5-4 to TRBJ2-7; TRBD1 is a possible D gene (6 bases). CDR1 and CDR2 (germline): SGHNT, YYREEE (reference sequence). The CDR3 loop spans 15 amino acids. With 0 bases removed from V and 4 bases from J, the gap between germline ends came to 14 bases. CDR3 sequence (DNA): TGTGCCAGCAGCTTGGTTCAAGGGGGTTTGTACGAGCAGTACTTC. This sequence encodes CASSLVQGGLYEQYF. The full variable domain, its missing parts supplied by reference TRBV5-4 and TRBJ2-7, is ETGVTQSPTHLIKTRGQQVTLRCSSQSGHNTVSWYQQALGQGPQFIFQYYREEENGRGNFPPRFSGLQFPNYSSELNVNALELDDSALYLCASSLVQGGLYEQYFGPGTRLTVT.

The gene calls are TRBV4-1 and TRBJ2-7; TRBD1 might be the D (8 bases). The CDR3 totals 13 residues. The V and J ends lost 5 bases and 5 bases respectively, with 13 bases between them. Per the germline V gene, CDR1 is MGHRA and CDR2 is YSYEKL. The CDR3 sequence: CASSTGGGDEQYF. CDR3 coding DNA: TGCGCCAGCAGCACAGGGGGAGGGGACGAGCAGTACTTC.

This clone is a singleton in its sample. This rearrangement joins TRBV28 to TRBJ1-4; the D gene is possibly TRBD1 (6 bases). With 2 bases removed from V and 13 bases from J, the gap between germline ends came to 11 bases. The V gene's germline CDR1 is MDHEN and CDR2 SYDVKM. The CDR3 is 12 amino acids. CDR3 DNA: TGTGCCAGCAGTTTAAGCAGGGGCCTACTGTTTTTT. Amino acid sequence: CASSLSRGLLFF.

J is TRBJ2-7 and V is TRBV9; 11 bases agree with TRBD2. The trim removed 0 bases at V and 1 base at J, leaving 0 bases unmatched. Germline values: CDR1 SGDLS, CDR2 YYNGEE. This CDR3 has 15 residues. CDR3 sequence: CASSVGLAGSYEQYF. DNA for the CDR3: TGTGCCAGCAGCGTAGGACTAGCGGGATCCTACGAGCAGTACTTC. Variable domain in full (rest from reference TRBV9 and TRBJ2-7): DSGVTQTPKHLITATGQRVTLRCSPRSGDLSVYWYQQSLDQGLQFLIQYYNGEERAKGNILERFSAQQFPDLHSELNLSSLELGDSALYFCASSVGLAGSYEQYFGPGTRLTVT.

In its sample, this clone was seen once. The genes are TRBV27 and TRBJ1-2; weak D call: TRBD1 (5 bases). The V and J ends lost 4 bases and 4 bases respectively, with 19 bases between them. Germline V gene lookup returns CDR1 MNHEY and CDR2 SMNVEV (reference sequence). This CDR3 has 16 amino acids. The CDR3 region is CASSSMGRGGFYGYTF. CDR3 coding DNA: TGTGCCAGCAGTTCTATGGGACGGGGGGGATTCTATGGCTACACCTTC.

This chain connects TRBV4-3 to TRBJ1-2, with D perhaps TRBD1 (6 bases). Per germline, CDR1 LGHNA and CDR2 YSLEER. This CDR3 has 15 residues. Trimming cost V 1 base and J 5 bases, with 14 bases left between them. CDR3 protein: CASSQGGQSLYGYTF. The CDR3 DNA follows: TGCGCCAGCAGCCAAGGAGGACAGAGCCTTTATGGCTACACCTTC.

This rearrangement joins TRBV5-4 to TRBJ2-7, with 8 nucleotides matching TRBD1. Germline CDR1 is SGHNT and CDR2 is YYREEE (reference sequence). CDR3 size: 17 residues. Germline trimming cut 1 base from V and 4 bases from J; bases unmatched to any gene: 13. The CDR3 region is CASSLRSPDRDSYEQYF. CDR3 sequence (DNA): TGTGCCAGCAGCTTGAGGAGTCCGGACAGGGATTCGTACGAGCAGTACTTC.